Below, 12 T cell receptor beta chains from the same sample are listed, as sequenced in a study of molecular identifiers for immune sequencing clone quantification. TCRdb redid the calling of the PCR reads with MiXCR, one entry per CDR3 protein. The sample includes 550,000 to 750,000 distinct CDR3 sequences, approximately 20% of them seen just once. The sequencing input was naive CD8+ T cells from blood, with Jurkat cell RNA spiked in. Subset of the sample: FACS-sorted CD8+CD4-CCR7+CD45RA+ naive T cells. The receptors were sampled from a human donor in good health. Some libraries in this study had Jurkat cell RNA spiked in.

This clonotype appeared once. Germline is not matched at one junction end, which may reflect a read error. J is TRBJ1-2 and V is TRBV7-9; 10 nucleotides line up with TRBD1. The CDR3 is 18 residues long. Per germline, CDR1 SEHNR and CDR2 FQNEAQ (reference sequence). CDR3: CANSLSSGQGGFNYGYTF. CDR3 DNA sequence: TGTGCCAACAGCTTATCCTCAGGACAGGGGGGTTTTAACTATGGCTACACCTTC.

Ten or more counts support this clonotype. The rearrangement uses TRBV4-3 and TRBJ1-6; D unresolved. The CDR3 loop spans 16 amino acids. CDR1 and CDR2 from the germline V gene are LGHNA and YSLEER. Trimming left V 0 bases short and J 0 bases short, with 6 bases between. CDR3 loop: CASSQDQSSYNSPLHF. Written as DNA, the CDR3 is TGCGCCAGCAGCCAAGACCAGAGCTCCTATAATTCACCCCTCCACTTT.

This clonotype was detected a few times. The CDR3 protein is CAWSDEQGFREQFF. CDR3 sequence (DNA): TGTGCCTGGAGTGATGAACAGGGGTTCAGGGAGCAGTTCTTC. J is TRBJ2-1 and V is TRBV30; 7 bases match TRBD1. J lost 10 bases, V lost 1 base, and 10 bases had no gene match. The CDR3 runs 14 residues. Germline assignment: CDR1 GTSNPN and CDR2 SVGIG (reference sequence).

As concerns this clonotype: At one of its ends the junction is not consistent with the germline gene, which may arise from a read error. The chain joins TRBV5-6 to TRBJ1-1; TRBD1 might be the D (6 bases). The CDR3 has 12 residues. Germline V gene data show CDR1 as SGHDT and CDR2 as YYEEEE. CDR3 amino acids: CASSFGGAEVFF. The CDR3 nucleotides are TGTGCCAGCAGCTTTGGGGGGGCTGAAGTTTTCTTT. Complete variable domain (other parts from reference TRBV5-6 and TRBJ1-1): DAGVTQSPTHLIKTRGQQVTLRCSPKSGHDTVSWYQQALGQGPQFIFQYYEEEERQRGNFPDRFSGHQFPNYSSELNVNALLLGDSALYLCASSFGGAEVFFGQGTRLTVV.

This clonotype was detected only a few times. The chain combines TRBV4-2 with TRBJ1-4, with TRBD1 as a possible D gene (5 bases). V lost 2 bases and J lost 6, with 13 bases in between. Looked up from germline, CDR1 is LGHNA and CDR2 is YNFKEQ. This CDR3 comprises 15 residues. The CDR3 DNA is TGTGCCAGCAGCCAACTCGGGGCGAGGGATGAAAAACTGTTTTTT. It encodes CASSQLGARDEKLFF.

Regarding this clonotype: One base away lies a much larger clone, so this may be a sequencing read error. The chain links TRBV27 to TRBJ1-1, with TRBD1 as a possible D gene (5 bases). This CDR3 has 14 amino acids. CDR1 MNHEY and CDR2 SMNVEV come from the germline V gene (reference sequence). CDR3 residues: CASSLIQGSTEALF. The CDR3 DNA reads TGTGCCAGCAGTTTGATTCAGGGTAGCACTGAAGCTCTCTTT.

This clonotype was detected a few times. The chain is built from TRBV19 and TRBJ2-5; 7 positions match TRBD2. The CDR3 is 16 residues long. Germline assignment: CDR1 LNHDA and CDR2 SQIVND (reference sequence). Unmatched junction bases numbered 9, after V lost 5 bases and J lost 0 bases. CDR3 protein: CASSSLAAANQETQYF. In nucleotides, the CDR3 is TGTGCCAGTAGTTCCCTAGCGGCAGCGAACCAAGAGACCCAGTACTTC.

This clonotype was recorded at least ten times. The J gene is TRBJ2-2, the V gene TRBV27; 9 nucleotides align to TRBD1. There are 18 residues in the CDR3. J was trimmed by 5 bases and V by 0 bases; bases with no gene match: 10. CDR1 MNHEY and CDR2 SMNVEV come from the germline V gene (reference sequence). In nucleotides, the CDR3 is TGTGCCAGCAGTTTATCGAGTGGGGGGGGACAGGGAACCGGGGAGCTGTTTTTT. Its protein product is CASSLSSGGGQGTGELFF.

This clonotype was recorded many times. This rearrangement joins TRBV5-6 to TRBJ1-1; 10 positions agree with TRBD1. The CDR3 consists of 16 residues. CDR1 is SGHDT, CDR2 YYEEEE, per germline. With V trimmed by 6 bases and J by 0 bases, 8 bases remained unmatched. CDR3 sequence: CASTPGQGYMNTEAFF. The CDR3 region has the DNA TGTGCCAGCACCCCGGGACAGGGGTACATGAACACTGAAGCTTTCTTT.

Concerning this clonotype itself: One base away lies a much larger clone, so this may be a sequencing read error. The chain joins TRBV20-1 to TRBJ2-2, with D perhaps given as TRBD1 or TRBD2 (5 bases each). CDR1 DFQATT and CDR2 SNEGSKA come from the germline V gene (reference sequence). The CDR3 spans 13 residues. Here the CDR3 reads CSASSGNTGEPFF. Written as DNA, the CDR3 is TGCAGTGCTAGTTCAGGGAACACCGGGGAGCCGTTTTTT.

This clonotype was recorded many times. This chain uses TRBV28 with TRBJ1-4; 9 nucleotides line up with TRBD1. The CDR3 has 16 residues. From germline, CDR1 is MDHEN and CDR2 SYDVKM. V lost 4 bases, J lost 8 bases, and 11 bases stayed unmatched. CDR3 region: CASSYPKGQGVEKLFF. CDR3 DNA: TGTGCCAGCAGTTATCCCAAGGGACAGGGCGTCGAAAAACTGTTTTTT.

This clonotype has at least ten counts. This chain links TRBV20-1 with TRBJ2-3; D gene ambiguous. CDR1 and CDR2 (germline): DFQATT, SNEGSKA (reference sequence). V was shortened by 5 bases and J by 2 bases, with 8 bases between the two germline ends. The CDR3 has 12 residues. The CDR3: CSAQTPTDTQYF. CDR3 nucleotide sequence: TGCAGTGCTCAGACACCCACAGATACGCAGTATTTT.